This T cell receptor (beta chain) was profiled in a study of T cells in Graves' hyperthyroidism and ophthalmopathy. After removal of 8 bases from V and 8 bases from J, the junction contained 15 bases not matched to a gene. The length of the CDR3 is 17 residues. Amplified regions were TCR beta CDR3 sequences from RNA transcripts. The HTBI primer set drove a first-round RT-PCR of the TCR CDR3. TCRdb re-analysed the multiplex PCR reads in MiXCR, keeping a single row per CDR3 protein. Among around 300,000 distinct CDR3 sequences listed, 12% to 15% were seen once. The chain has TRBV12-3 or TRBV12-4 and TRBJ2-1, with 13 bases that match TRBD2. The receptor comes from a woman in her forties with Graves' hyperthyroidism. The sequencing sample was made of blood. The CDR3: CASSPVWTSGSQDEQFF. The DNA for the CDR3 is TGTGCCAGCTCACCGGTTTGGACTAGCGGGAGTCAGGATGAGCAGTTCTTC.